These T cell receptor beta chains were read from a single sample in a study of naive and memory T cell subsets. TCRdb recomputed calls from the UMI-ligation and nested PCR reads with MiXCR, one row per CDR3 protein. The sample consists of 130,000 to 150,000 distinct CDR3 sequences, roughly 20% of them appearing once. Sequencing was carried out using naive CD4+ T cells from blood. Every receptor here comes from a human donor in good health. Each CDR3 is given without its conserved first and last residue.

>TRBJ2-7|TRBV29-1
SVSQGQPYEQY
>TRBJ2-7|TRBV7-2
ASSLAPFSGYEQY
>TRBJ2-7|TRBV29-1
SVAALSSYEQY
>TRBJ1-1|TRBV12-3/TRBV12-4
ASSFSEGMGNTEAF
>TRBJ2-5|TRBV29-1
SGGQVGQETQY
>TRBJ1-1|TRBV7-9
ASSPSTGNTEAF
>TRBJ1-6|TRBV6-5
ASSYVGDSPLH
>TRBJ2-6|TRBV2
ASSYSHGANVLT
>TRBJ1-5|TRBV6-6
ASTPDSRNQPQH
>TRBJ2-2|TRBV7-9
ASSLSASLNTGELF
>TRBJ1-5|TRBV9
ASSFQDSPNQPQH
>TRBJ1-5|TRBV6-2/TRBV6-3
ASSYRGGNQPQH
>TRBJ2-1|TRBV29-1
SVLAGNEQF
>TRBJ1-1|TRBV29-1
SVGYAGRNTEAF
>TRBJ2-1|TRBV3-1
ASSPPNKGGLRYLSYNEQF
>TRBJ1-5|TRBV20-1
SASVPRDRGNQPQH
>TRBJ2-7|TRBV25-1
ASSGTRNTYEQY
>TRBJ2-3|TRBV7-8
ASSPGTGPSTDTQY
>TRBJ2-5|TRBV20-1
SARSRAGGQETQY
>TRBJ2-5|TRBV12-3/TRBV12-4
ASSRRVRGETQY
>TRBJ2-7|TRBV28
ASRDLAREQY
>TRBJ1-4|TRBV4-1
ASTPGVKLF
>TRBJ2-7|TRBV7-2
ASSLGQGFEQY
>TRBJ2-7|TRBV9
ASSPAVQGVGEQY
>TRBJ2-7|TRBV6-6
ASSYQQGGQY
>TRBJ2-7|TRBV20-1
SARQDRGLGEQY
>TRBJ2-1|TRBV3-1
ASSRLGDSYNEQF
>TRBJ1-5|TRBV20-1
SAPGQGNRPQH
>TRBJ2-3|TRBV6-2/TRBV6-3
ASKKGPSTDTQY